This TCR beta chain derives from a study of blood T cells in healthy people across ages. Overall study context: Roughly one uniquely barcoded beta molecule per two T cells was captured.

This clonotype came up a few times. Its antigen is not identified. This CDR3 is built from 13 residues. The germline V and J ends were trimmed by 2 bases and 5 bases, with 10 bases remaining between them. A second roughly 6 to 12 cycle PCR used barcoded and J-beta primers. Using its own MiXCR run on the 5' RACE reads, TCRdb lists one record per CDR3 protein. The repertoire holds 2 million or so distinct CDR3 sequences, with roughly 49% as singletons. General observations from the study: Greater diversity and more naive CD4+ cells were seen in long-lived donors than in aged donors. TCR beta diversity tracked closely with naive T cell percentage.

The sequencing sample was made of blood. This sequence originates from a woman between 40 and 55 years old in good health. The rearrangement uses TRBV12-3 or TRBV12-4 and TRBJ2-7; no reliable D call. CDR3 DNA sequence: TGTGCCAGCAGTTTATCCGGCGTCCACGAGCAGTACTTC. The encoded protein is CASSLSGVHEQYF.